This TCR beta chain was retrieved from a study of radiotherapy plus CTLA-4 blockade in lung cancer. About the study: Objective responses were recorded in more than 15% of patients, with disease control recorded in about 30%. General observations from the study: Blood saw expansion of tumor-derived TCR clones after radiotherapy plus ipilimumab. Reportedly, early blood T cell clone dynamics best predicted response, with interferon-beta.

Libraries were prepared by immunoSEQ multiplex PCR; TCRdb keeps only in-frame clonotypes and omits some of them. Here the sample spans under 90,000 clones, 72% being singletons. CDR1 and CDR2 from the germline V gene are KGHSH and LQKENI. The CDR3 runs 15 residues. V dropped 5 bases and J dropped 3 bases, with 13 bases sitting between them. As concerns this clone: Its specificity is not known.

V and J are TRBV18 and TRBJ1-4; D gene ambiguous. This sequence originates from a human donor with non-small cell lung cancer that progressed on radiotherapy plus ipilimumab. Specimen: peripheral blood, collected from a patient treated with radiotherapy plus ipilimumab. CDR3 sequence (DNA): TGTGCCAGCTCATCCCGACGAGGGCCTAATGAAAAACTGTTTTTT. Protein: CASSSRRGPNEKLFF.